This section outlines one T cell receptor (beta chain) sequence together with its context. Its antigen is unidentified. The V and J ends lost 3 bases and 5 bases, in that order; junction bases with no gene match: 7. This CDR3 region has 15 residues. Looked up from germline, CDR1 is MNHEY and CDR2 is SMNVEV (reference sequence). No patient had autoimmune disease or received systemic immunosuppression. TCRdb's copy holds only in-frame clones and misses some; the assay was immunoSEQ multiplex PCR. The table lists just over 60,000 clones, more than 85% of them singletons. The entry originates in a study of OX40 agonist ivuxolimab in advanced cancers. Whole-study results and caveats: At doses 0.1 to 3.0 mg/kg, CD4+ and CD8+ clones expanded.

This sequence was found in an adult with an advanced solid tumor such as melanoma, head and neck, liver or kidney cancer. The gene calls are TRBV27 and TRBJ2-1, with 7 bases lining up with TRBD2. The sample consisted of CD4+ or CD8+ T cells sorted from blood, taken in a trial of the OX40 agonist ivuxolimab. CDR3: CASSFSGLSNNEQFF. In DNA, the CDR3 is TGTGCCAGCAGTTTTTCGGGACTAAGCAACAATGAGCAGTTCTTC.